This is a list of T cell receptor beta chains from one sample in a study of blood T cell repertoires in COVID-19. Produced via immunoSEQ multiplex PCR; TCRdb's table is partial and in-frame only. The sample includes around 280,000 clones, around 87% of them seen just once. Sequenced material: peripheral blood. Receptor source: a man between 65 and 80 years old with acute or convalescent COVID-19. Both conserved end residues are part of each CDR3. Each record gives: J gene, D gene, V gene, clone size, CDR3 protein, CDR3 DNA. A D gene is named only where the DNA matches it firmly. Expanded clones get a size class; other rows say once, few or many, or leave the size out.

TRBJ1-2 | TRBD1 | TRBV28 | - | CASRHRQGLANYGYTF | TGTGCCAGCAGGCACAGACAGGGCTTAGCTAACTATGGCTACACCTTC
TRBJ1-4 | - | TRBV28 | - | CASTDPRGSTNEKLFF | TGTGCCAGCACCGATCCGCGGGGATCAACTAATGAAAAACTGTTTTTT
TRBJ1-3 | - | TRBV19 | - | CASTASDSSGNTIYF | TGTGCCAGTACCGCTTCGGACAGCTCTGGAAACACCATATATTTT
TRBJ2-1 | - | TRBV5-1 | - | CASSLEALQQFF | TGCGCCAGCAGCTTGGAAGCGTTACAGCAGTTCTTC
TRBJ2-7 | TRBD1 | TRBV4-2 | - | CASSQDTGAYEQYF | TGTGCCAGCAGCCAAGACACAGGGGCCTACGAGCAGTACTTC
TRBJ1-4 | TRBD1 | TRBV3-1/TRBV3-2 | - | CASSLVYGQANEKLFF | TGTGCCAGCAGCCTAGTTTATGGACAGGCTAATGAAAAACTGTTTTTT
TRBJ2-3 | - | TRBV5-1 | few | CASSWRMPGRTDTQYF | TGCGCCAGCAGCTGGCGGATGCCGGGTCGCACAGATACGCAGTATTTT
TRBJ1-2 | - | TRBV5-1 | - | CASSLGTVFYGYTF | TGCGCCAGCAGCTTGGGGACAGTCTTCTATGGCTACACCTTC
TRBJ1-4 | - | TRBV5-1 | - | CASSLGDMNEKLFF | TGCGCCAGCAGCTTGGGGGACATGAATGAAAAACTGTTTTTT
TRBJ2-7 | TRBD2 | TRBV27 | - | CASSLSYPGGGAYEQYF | TGTGCCAGCAGTTTATCATACCCGGGGGGGGGAGCCTACGAGCAGTACTTC
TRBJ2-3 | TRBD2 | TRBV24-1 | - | CATSDPGQGSGRTQYF | TGTGCCACCAGTGACCCGGGGCAGGGTAGCGGGAGGACGCAGTATTTT
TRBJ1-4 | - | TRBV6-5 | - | CASSYSWGATNEKLFF | TGTGCCAGCAGTTACTCGTGGGGGGCAACTAATGAAAAACTGTTTTTT
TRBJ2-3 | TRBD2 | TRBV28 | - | CASSTVSGGAGDTQYF | TGTGCCAGCAGTACGGTTAGCGGGGGGGCCGGAGATACGCAGTATTTT
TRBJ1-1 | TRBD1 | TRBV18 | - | CASSLPDRFTEAFF | TGTGCCAGCTCACTCCCGGACAGGTTTACTGAAGCTTTCTTT
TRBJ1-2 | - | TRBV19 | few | CASSSTDYGYTF | TGTGCCAGTAGCTCCACAGACTATGGCTACACCTTC
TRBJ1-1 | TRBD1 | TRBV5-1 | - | CASSHGQGFTEAFF | TGCGCCAGCAGCCACGGACAGGGTTTTACTGAAGCTTTCTTT
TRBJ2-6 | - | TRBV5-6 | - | CASSLFPTAGANVLTF | TGTGCCAGCAGCTTGTTCCCGACAGCGGGGGCCAACGTCCTGACTTTC
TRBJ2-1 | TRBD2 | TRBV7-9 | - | CASSRETGTSGRGVNEQFF | TGTGCCAGCAGCCGCGAAACCGGGACTAGCGGGAGGGGTGTGAATGAGCAGTTCTTC
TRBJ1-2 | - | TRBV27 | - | CASSPHYGYTF | TGTGCCAGCAGTCCACATTATGGCTACACCTTC
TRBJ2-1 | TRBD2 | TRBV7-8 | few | CASSPRTSGSTYNEQFF | TGTGCCAGCAGCCCACGGACTAGCGGGTCAACCTACAATGAGCAGTTCTTC
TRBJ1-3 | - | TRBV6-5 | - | CASGIGQSSGNTIYF | TGTGCCAGCGGGATCGGACAGAGCTCTGGAAACACCATATATTTT
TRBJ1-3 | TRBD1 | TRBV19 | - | CASSRQGDSGNTIYF | TGTGCCAGTAGTCGCCAGGGGGACTCTGGAAACACCATATATTTT
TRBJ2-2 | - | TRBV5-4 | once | CASSLASEYTGELFF | TGTGCCAGCAGCTTGGCGTCGGAGTACACCGGGGAGCTGTTTTTT
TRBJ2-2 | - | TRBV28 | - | CATLDRNTGELFF | TGTGCCACCTTAGACAGGAACACCGGGGAGCTGTTTTTT
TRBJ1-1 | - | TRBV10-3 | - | CAISNRVDVTEAFF | TGTGCCATCAGTAACAGGGTTGATGTCACTGAAGCTTTCTTT
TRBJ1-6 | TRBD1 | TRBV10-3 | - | CASGMTGANSPLHF | TGTGCCAGCGGTATGACAGGGGCAAATTCACCCCTCCACTTT
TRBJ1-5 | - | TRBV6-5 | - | CASSYTRNSNQPQHF | TGTGCCAGCAGTTATACCAGGAATAGCAATCAGCCCCAGCATTTT
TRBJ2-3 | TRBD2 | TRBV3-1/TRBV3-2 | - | CASRSMGSGGPSTDTQYF | TGTGCCAGCAGATCCATGGGTAGCGGGGGCCCTAGCACAGATACGCAGTATTTT